The 22 T cell receptor beta chains given below trace back to one sample, sequenced in a study of T cell clusters in autoimmune cytopenias. TRB was amplified by touch-down multiplex PCR, primer pools A and B combined. TCRdb re-analyzed the multiplex PCR reads; it lists each CDR3 protein once, without DNA. Its table records under 1,300 distinct CDR3 sequences. TRB amplification used approximately 270 ng of peripheral blood genomic DNA. Source material: peripheral blood. The receptors were gathered from a human donor with an autoimmune cytopenia or autoimmune hepatitis (not recorded which).

Its frequency marks this clonotype as large. The rearrangement links TRBV6-5 to TRBJ2-1; TCRdb names TRBD1, which stays unverified in the absence of DNA. Germline CDR1 reads MNHEY; CDR2 reads SVGAGI. The CDR3 extends over 14 amino acids. The CDR3 region is CASSGGDSGNEQFF.

This clonotype is large (0.1 to 1%) by frequency. The chain employs TRBV11-1 and TRBJ2-1; checking the TCRdb D call of TRBD2 is not possible without DNA. Germline CDR1 is SGHAT and CDR2 is FQDESV (reference sequence). This CDR3 contains 16 residues. The CDR3 is CASSQTGGAGVHEQFF.

This clonotype is large by frequency. This chain joins TRBV6-1 and TRBJ2-1; as DNA is missing, the TRBD2 call by TCRdb cannot be tested. Germline V gene sequence: CDR1 MNHNS, CDR2 SASEGT. The CDR3 runs 14 residues. CDR3 region: CASTRLAGDNEQFF.

This clonotype is classed as medium-sized (0.01 to 0.1%) by frequency. The chain recombines TRBV12-3 or TRBV12-4 with TRBJ2-7; without DNA, the TCRdb call of TRBD2 cannot be checked. CDR3 length: 15 residues. CDR3 loop: CASSLVGRGDGEQYF.

According to its frequency, this clonotype is medium-sized. The rearrangement uses TRBV29-1 and TRBJ2-7; with no DNA, the TCRdb D assignment of TRBD1 cannot be verified. CDR1 SQVTM and CDR2 ANQGSEA come from the germline V gene. The length of the CDR3 is 13 residues. CDR3 in amino acids: CSVRGVTTYEQYF.

By frequency, this clonotype is medium-sized. The CDR3 reads CASSFEGPYGNEKLFF. The rearrangement links TRBV5-1 to TRBJ1-4. This CDR3 has 16 residues. Germline CDR1 SGHRS, CDR2 YFSETQ. The complete variable domain, with remaining parts taken from reference TRBV5-1 and TRBJ1-4, reads KAGVTQTPRYLIKTRGQQVTLSCSPISGHRSVSWYQQTPGQGLQFLFEYFSETQRNKGNFPGRFSGRQFSNSRSEMNVSTLELGDSALYLCASSFEGPYGNEKLFFGSGTQLSVL.

The chain combines TRBV7-2 with TRBJ1-1; the D gene TCRdb calls, TRBD1, cannot be checked with no DNA. The CDR3 covers 15 residues. CDR1 is SGHTA, CDR2 FQGNSA, per germline. CDR3 sequence reads: CASSPRGTGFTEAFF.

The chain links TRBV28 to TRBJ2-3; checking the TCRdb D call of TRBD1 is not possible without DNA. Germline values: CDR1 MDHEN, CDR2 SYDVKM. The CDR3 is 19 residues long. The CDR3 sequence is CASSLKGQGRRLSTDTQYF.

This clonotype is identified as hyperexpanded from frequency. The V and J genes are TRBV6-5 and TRBJ2-7; TCRdb selects TRBD2, and the lack of DNA leaves this call unchecked. CDR1 MNHEY and CDR2 SVGAGI come from the germline V gene. The CDR3 covers 15 residues. This CDR3 is CASSYRSGGAYEQYF.

Judged by frequency, this clonotype is hyperexpanded. This CDR3 is CASSFRGQGTQYF. The chain carries TRBV27 and TRBJ2-5; TCRdb's D call, TRBD1, is unchecked because there is no DNA. CDR3 length equals 13 residues. Per the germline V gene, CDR1 is MNHEY and CDR2 is SMNVEV (reference sequence).

V and J are TRBV20-1 and TRBJ2-5; the TCRdb call, TRBD1, lacks DNA for checking. Germline V CDR1 and CDR2: DFQATT, SNEGSKA (reference sequence). CDR3 length: 16 amino acids. CDR3 amino acids: CSAGGPTGALQETQYF.

This clonotype registers medium-sized by frequency. The gene calls are TRBV20-1 and TRBJ2-7; without DNA, the TCRdb call of TRBD2 cannot be checked. Germline V gene lookup returns CDR1 DFQATT and CDR2 SNEGSKA (reference sequence). This CDR3 contains 14 residues. CDR3 region: CSALPGRERREQYF.

Frequency places this clonotype as medium-sized. The chain has TRBV28 and TRBJ2-2; TCRdb outputs TRBD2, but without DNA this stays unchecked. This CDR3 region has 16 residues. Germline V lookup: CDR1 MDHEN, CDR2 SYDVKM. The CDR3 reads CASRPPLSSGAGELFF.

Measured by frequency, this clonotype is medium-sized. The chain links TRBV6-1 to TRBJ2-7; there is no DNA to check the TCRdb D call of TRBD2. This CDR3 is built from 18 residues. From germline, CDR1 is MNHNS and CDR2 SASEGT. CDR3 sequence reads: CASSETLPRQLPHYEQYF.

This clonotype is classed as large by frequency. J is TRBJ2-5 and V is TRBV29-1; the D call of TRBD1 rests on TCRdb alone, since no DNA is present to check it. Germline V gene lookup returns CDR1 SQVTM and CDR2 ANQGSEA. The CDR3 has 15 residues. CDR3 region: CSVESLTARVETQYF.

Considering frequency, this clonotype is large. This rearrangement joins TRBV5-6 to TRBJ2-2; TCRdb outputs TRBD1, but without DNA this stays unchecked. CDR1 is SGHDT and CDR2 is YYEEEE in the germline V gene. This CDR3 comprises 17 residues. The CDR3 reads CASSLVTDRVVAGELFF.

This clonotype is medium-sized by frequency. V usage is TRBV24-1 and J usage is TRBJ2-7. The CDR3 is 13 residues long. The germline gives CDR1 KGHDR, CDR2 SFDVKD. The CDR3 loop is CATSDGRGYEQYF.

The chain carries TRBV6-1 and TRBJ2-7; TCRdb gives TRBD2 as the D gene, but with no DNA this cannot be confirmed. This CDR3 contains 16 residues. CDR1 is MNHNS and CDR2 is SASEGT in the germline V gene. CDR3 sequence: CAISERTGGRAYEQYF.

The chain joins TRBV4-3 to TRBJ1-5. Germline assignment: CDR1 LGHNA and CDR2 YSLEER. The CDR3 totals 14 residues. The CDR3 spells CASSLGYSNQPQHF.

This clonotype shows up as medium-sized (0.01 to 0.1%) by frequency. CDR3 residues: CASSPGRYNQPQHF. The chain combines TRBV12-3 or TRBV12-4 with TRBJ1-5. The CDR3 covers 14 residues.

The V call is TRBV29-1, the J call TRBJ2-3; lacking DNA, the TRBD1 call made by TCRdb goes unchecked. This CDR3 is 13 amino acids long. Germline lookup yields CDR1 SQVTM and CDR2 ANQGSEA. The CDR3 reads CSVGQGATDTQYF.

Measured by frequency, this clonotype is large. V and J are TRBV6-6 and TRBJ2-6; lacking DNA, the TRBD1 call made by TCRdb goes unchecked. This CDR3 is built from 13 residues. From germline, CDR1 is MNHNY and CDR2 SVGAGI (reference sequence). The CDR3 protein is CASRRQGANVLTF.